Here is one TCR beta chain with its context. The sample is drawn from a study of blood T cell repertoires in COVID-19. Across the study: The United States, Italy and Spain provided the acute and convalescent COVID-19 samples.

V shed 5 bases and J 4 bases; nucleotides not matched to a gene: 6. This CDR3 comprises 14 residues. Germline V gene sequence: CDR1 SGHAT, CDR2 FQNNGV. Data came from immunoSEQ multiplex PCR; TCRdb stores just in-frame clones and leaves some out. The table includes about 160,000 clones, over 75% detected once. The sample was peripheral blood. This receptor was taken from a man at least 80 years old with COVID-19, enrolled during active disease. This chain connects TRBV11-2 to TRBJ2-3; 7 nucleotides align to TRBD2. The CDR3 loop is CASSPLAGSDTQYF. The CDR3 bases are TGTGCCAGCAGCCCGTTAGCGGGCTCAGATACGCAGTATTTT.